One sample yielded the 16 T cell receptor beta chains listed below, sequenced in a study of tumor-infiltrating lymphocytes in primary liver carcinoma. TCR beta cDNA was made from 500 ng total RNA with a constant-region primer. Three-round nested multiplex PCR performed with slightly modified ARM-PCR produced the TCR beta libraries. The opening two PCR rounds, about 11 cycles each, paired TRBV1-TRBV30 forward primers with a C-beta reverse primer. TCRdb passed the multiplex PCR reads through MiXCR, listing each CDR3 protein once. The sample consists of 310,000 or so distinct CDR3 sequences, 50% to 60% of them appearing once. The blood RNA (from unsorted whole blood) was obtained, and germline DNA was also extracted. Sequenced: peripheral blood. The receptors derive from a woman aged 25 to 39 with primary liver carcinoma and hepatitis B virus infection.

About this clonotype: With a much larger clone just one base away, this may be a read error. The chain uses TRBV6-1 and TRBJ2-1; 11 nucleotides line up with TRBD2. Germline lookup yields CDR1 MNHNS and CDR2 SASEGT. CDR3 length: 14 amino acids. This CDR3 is CTSRVTSGINEQFF. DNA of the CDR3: TGTACCAGCAGGGTGACTAGCGGGATCAATGAGCAGTTCTTC.

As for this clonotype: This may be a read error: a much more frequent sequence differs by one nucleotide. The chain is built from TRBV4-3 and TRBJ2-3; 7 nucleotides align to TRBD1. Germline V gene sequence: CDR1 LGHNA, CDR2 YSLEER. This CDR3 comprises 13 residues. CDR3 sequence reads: CVSSQDREITQYF. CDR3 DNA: TGCGTCAGCAGCCAAGACAGGGAAATTACGCAGTATTTT.

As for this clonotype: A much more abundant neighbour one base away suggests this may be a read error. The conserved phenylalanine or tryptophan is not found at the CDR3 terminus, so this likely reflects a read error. The CDR3 sequence: CASSSSYSNQPQHV. The CDR3 bases are TGTGCTTCAAGCTCGAGTTATAGCAATCAGCCCCAGCATGTT. The rearrangement uses TRBV6-1 and TRBJ1-5; no firm D call. The CDR3 is made up of 14 amino acids. The V gene's germline CDR1 is MNHNS and CDR2 SASEGT.

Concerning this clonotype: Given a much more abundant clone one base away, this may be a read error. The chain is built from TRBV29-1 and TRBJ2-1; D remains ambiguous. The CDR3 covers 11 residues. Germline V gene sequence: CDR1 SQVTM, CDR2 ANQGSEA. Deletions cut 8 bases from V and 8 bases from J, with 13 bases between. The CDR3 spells CSIQIYDEQFF. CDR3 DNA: TGCAGCATCCAGATTTACGATGAGCAGTTCTTC.

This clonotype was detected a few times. Here the CDR3 DNA reads TGTGCCAGCACCATTGATCAGCCCCAGCATTTT. This translates into CASTIDQPQHF. The genes are TRBV5-4 and TRBJ1-5, with D unresolved. Germline assignment: CDR1 SGHNT and CDR2 YYREEE (reference sequence). CDR3 length: 11 residues. Trimming pared 6 bases from V and 5 bases from J, leaving 6 bases between.

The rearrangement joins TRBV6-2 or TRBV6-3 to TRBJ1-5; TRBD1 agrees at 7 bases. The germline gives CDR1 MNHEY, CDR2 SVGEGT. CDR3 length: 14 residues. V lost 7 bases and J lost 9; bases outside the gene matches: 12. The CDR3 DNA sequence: TGTGCCAGCAACCGGACAGGTTCTATGGCGCCCCAGCATTTT. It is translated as CASNRTGSMAPQHF.

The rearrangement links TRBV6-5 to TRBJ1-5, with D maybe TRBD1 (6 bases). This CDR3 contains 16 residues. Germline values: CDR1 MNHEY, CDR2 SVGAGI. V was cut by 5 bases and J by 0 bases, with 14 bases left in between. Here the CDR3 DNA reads TGTGCCAGCAGTGGAGGGACACCACATAGCAATCAGCCCCAGCATTTT. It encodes CASSGGTPHSNQPQHF.

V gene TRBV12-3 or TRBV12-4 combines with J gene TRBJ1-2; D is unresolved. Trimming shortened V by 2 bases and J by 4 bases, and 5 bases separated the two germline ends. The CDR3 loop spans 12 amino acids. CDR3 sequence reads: CASSLNSYGYTF. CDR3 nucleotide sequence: TGTGCCAGCAGTTTAAATTCCTATGGCTACACCTTC.

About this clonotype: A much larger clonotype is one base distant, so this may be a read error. The CDR3 loop is CASSKREIANGELFF. CDR3 DNA sequence: TGTGCCAGCAGCAAGCGGGAGATCGCCAACGGGGAGCTGTTTTTT. This chain uses TRBV6-2 or TRBV6-3 with TRBJ2-2; TRBD2 matches at 8 bases. The germline CDR1 and CDR2 sequences are MNHEY and SVGEGT. V lost 6 bases, J lost 7 bases, and 10 bases stayed unmatched. CDR3 size: 15 residues.

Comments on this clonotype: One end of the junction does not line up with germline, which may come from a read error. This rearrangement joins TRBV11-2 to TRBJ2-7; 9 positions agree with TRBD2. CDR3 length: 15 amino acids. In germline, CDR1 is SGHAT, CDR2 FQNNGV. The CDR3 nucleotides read TGTGCCAGCAGTTTCCAAGCGGGAGGTGGTTACGAGCACTACTTC. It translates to CASSFQAGGGYEHYF.

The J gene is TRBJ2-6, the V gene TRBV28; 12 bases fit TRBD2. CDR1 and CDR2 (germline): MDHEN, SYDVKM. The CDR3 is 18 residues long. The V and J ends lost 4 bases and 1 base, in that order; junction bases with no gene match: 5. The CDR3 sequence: CASSSTSGSVSGANVLTF. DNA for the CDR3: TGTGCCAGCAGTTCGACTAGCGGGAGCGTATCTGGGGCCAACGTCCTGACTTTC. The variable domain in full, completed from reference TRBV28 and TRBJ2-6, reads DVKVTQSSRYLVKRTGEKVFLECVQDMDHENMFWYRQDPGLGLRLIYFSYDVKMKEKGDIPEGYSVSREKKERFSLILESASTNQTSMYLCASSSTSGSVSGANVLTFGAGSRLTVL.

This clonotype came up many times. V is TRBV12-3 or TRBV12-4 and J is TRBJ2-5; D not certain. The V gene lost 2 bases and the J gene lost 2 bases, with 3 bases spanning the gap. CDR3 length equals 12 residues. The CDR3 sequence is CASSLTQETQYF. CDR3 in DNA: TGTGCCAGCAGTTTAACTCAAGAGACCCAGTACTTC.

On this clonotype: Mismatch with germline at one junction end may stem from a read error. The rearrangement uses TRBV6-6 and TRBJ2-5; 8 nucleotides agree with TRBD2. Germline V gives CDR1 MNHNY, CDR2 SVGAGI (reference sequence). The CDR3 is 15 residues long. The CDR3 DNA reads TGTGCCAGCAGTTCCCATACTAGCGGCCAAGAGGCCCAGTACTTC. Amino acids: CASSSHTSGQEAQYF.

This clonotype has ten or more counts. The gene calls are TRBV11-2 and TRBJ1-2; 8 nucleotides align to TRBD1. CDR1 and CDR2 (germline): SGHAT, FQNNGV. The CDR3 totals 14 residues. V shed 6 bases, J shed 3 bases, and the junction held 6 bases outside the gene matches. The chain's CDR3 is CASRQGGRHYGYTF. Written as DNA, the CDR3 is TGTGCCAGCAGACAGGGGGGTCGGCACTATGGCTACACCTTC.

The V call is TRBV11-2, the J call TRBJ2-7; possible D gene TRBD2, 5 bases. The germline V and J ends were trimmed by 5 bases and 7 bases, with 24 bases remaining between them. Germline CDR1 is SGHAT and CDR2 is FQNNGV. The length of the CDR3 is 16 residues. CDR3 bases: TGTGCCAGCAGCCCCAGCCTCCGGTTCGGAGGCGGGGAGCAGTACTTC. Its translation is CASSPSLRFGGGEQYF.

The CDR3 sequence: CASSPFSAINTGELFF. DNA for the CDR3: TGTGCCAGCAGCCCCTTCTCGGCAATTAACACCGGGGAGCTGTTTTTT. The chain links TRBV28 to TRBJ2-2, with D hard to call. CDR1 and CDR2 (germline): MDHEN, SYDVKM. CDR3 length: 16 residues. V lost 6 bases to trimming and J lost 2 bases, with 16 bases between them. The complete variable domain, with remaining parts taken from reference TRBV28 and TRBJ2-2, reads DVKVTQSSRYLVKRTGEKVFLECVQDMDHENMFWYRQDPGLGLRLIYFSYDVKMKEKGDIPEGYSVSREKKERFSLILESASTNQTSMYLCASSPFSAINTGELFFGEGSRLTVL.